This T cell receptor beta chain was sequenced in a study of T cells in Graves' hyperthyroidism and ophthalmopathy. The investigators amplified TCR beta CDR3 regions from RNA transcripts. The HTBI primer set was used in a first-round RT-PCR of the TCR CDR3. MiXCR, run by TCRdb on the multiplex PCR reads, gives a single entry per CDR3 protein. The sample holds 650,000 to 850,000 distinct CDR3 sequences; roughly a sixth are singletons and the top ten take roughly a sixth. Study-wide findings and caveats: From stable hyperthyroidism, ophthalmopathy was set apart by a 13 V-J model. Researchers found most expanded thyroid clonotypes above 0.001 in blood as well.

Points on this clonotype: Its antigen is unidentified.

Among the patients, aged 18 to 65, hyperthyroidism was newly diagnosed and had lasted under 2 months. The diagnoses drew upon clinical symptoms, serum thyroxine and TRAb, thyroid ultrasound and orbital computed tomography. This clonotype was obtained from a woman aged 45-60 years with Graves' hyperthyroidism that later progressed to Graves' ophthalmopathy. The sample was blood.

The CDR3 protein is CSARRTAAEAFF. Here the CDR3 DNA reads TGCAGTGCTAGAAGGACAGCGGCTGAAGCTTTCTTT. This sequence joins TRBV20-1 and TRBJ1-1, with a possible D match to TRBD1 (6 bases). This CDR3 comprises 12 residues. Deletions cut 2 bases from V and 6 bases from J, with 10 bases between. Germline V lookup: CDR1 DFQATT, CDR2 SNEGSKA (reference sequence).